Listed here are 9 T cell receptor beta chains from one sample, sequenced in a study of CD4 and CD8 cells across lung adenocarcinoma regions. TCRdb fed the PCR reads into MiXCR, producing one record per CDR3 protein. The sample shows 10,000 to 15,000 distinct CDR3 sequences, 45% to 50% of them seen only once. The source material was CD8+ T cells from the margin of a lung tumor. The source is a male donor with lung adenocarcinoma. The CD4 and CD8 labels of this study may be unreliable.

V is TRBV27 and J is TRBJ2-3; 8 bases are shared with TRBD2. The CDR3 extends over 16 amino acids. V lost 8 bases to trimming and J lost 4 bases; unmatched junction nucleotides: 14. In germline, CDR1 is MNHEY, CDR2 SMNVEV (reference sequence). The DNA for the CDR3 is TGTGCCAGCGGGGCACGAGGAGCGGGAGACCCAGATACGCAGTATTTT. It specifies CASGARGAGDPDTQYF.

The chain joins TRBV7-9 to TRBJ2-1, with 7 bases lining up with TRBD1. TRBJ2-7 explains the end of the DNA better; the J call may be wrong. The CDR3 covers 15 residues. Germline V gives CDR1 SEHNR, CDR2 FQNEAQ (reference sequence). CDR3 in amino acids: CASSLKGALRNEQYF. In DNA form, the CDR3 reads TGTGCCAGCAGCTTAAAGGGGGCTCTTCGGAATGAGCAGTACTTC.

The chain uses TRBV5-6 and TRBJ2-1; D may match TRBD1 or TRBD2 (5 bases each). Germline lookup yields CDR1 SGHDT and CDR2 YYEEEE. Between the trimmed V and J ends, which lost 0 bases and 3 bases, there was a span of 19 bases. CDR3 length equals 18 residues. The CDR3 reads CASSLEAVGTAFYNEQFF. For the CDR3, the DNA is TGTGCCAGCAGCTTGGAGGCCGTAGGGACGGCGTTCTACAATGAGCAGTTCTTC.

This clonotype is classed as medium-sized. The rearrangement joins TRBV7-2 to TRBJ1-2, with a possible D match to TRBD1 (5 bases). This CDR3 is 14 amino acids long. Germline CDR1 reads SGHTA; CDR2 reads FQGNSA. V dropped 2 bases and J dropped 4 bases, with 11 bases sitting between them. CDR3 protein: CASSLSIGGYGYTF. CDR3 DNA: TGTGCCAGCAGCTTAAGTATCGGGGGCTATGGCTACACCTTC.

The rearrangement links TRBV27 to TRBJ2-5; D possibly matches TRBD1 or TRBD2 (5 bases each). Between the trimmed V and J ends, which lost 8 bases and 13 bases, there was a span of 23 bases. The CDR3 loop spans 13 amino acids. Germline CDR1 MNHEY, CDR2 SMNVEV (reference sequence). CDR3: CASWGMGPTSRYF. CDR3 coding DNA: TGTGCCAGCTGGGGGATGGGTCCAACGTCCCGGTACTTC.

The chain couples TRBV27 to TRBJ2-3, with D maybe TRBD2 (6 bases). CDR1 is MNHEY, CDR2 SMNVEV, per germline (reference sequence). The CDR3 totals 15 residues. The V gene lost 11 bases and the J gene lost 4 bases, with 22 bases spanning the gap. CDR3 protein: CAAGLTSRTPDTQYF. CDR3 bases: TGTGCCGCGGGGCTAACTAGCCGCACGCCAGATACGCAGTATTTT.

As to this clonotype: A read error may produce the germline difference seen at one junction end. The rearrangement uses TRBV6-1 and TRBJ2-5; possible D gene TRBD2, 6 bases. In germline, CDR1 is MNHNS, CDR2 SASEGT. CDR3 size: 15 residues. CDR3 DNA sequence: TGTGCCAGCAGTAAGAGTTTCACTAGCACAGAGACGCAGTACTTT. It specifies CASSKSFTSTETQYF.

The rearrangement uses TRBV7-8 and TRBJ1-4; D may be TRBD1 (5 bases). Germline CDR1 is SGHVS and CDR2 is FQNEAQ. V was pared by 5 bases and J by 7 bases, with 23 bases between. The CDR3 length is 17 residues. CDR3 amino acids: CASSLTEEIGTREKLFF. CDR3 bases: TGTGCCAGCAGCCTCACCGAGGAGATAGGGACCCGTGAAAAACTGTTTTTT.

This clonotype was seen ten or more times. The chain employs TRBV7-8 and TRBJ2-1, with no clear D. This CDR3 contains 16 residues. Germline CDR1 reads SGHVS; CDR2 reads FQNEAQ. V lost 1 base and J 13 bases, leaving 23 bases between the germline ends. Written as DNA, the CDR3 is TGTGCCAGCAGCTTAGAGGGCCGGAGCCCGTTGGAGACCCAGTTCTTC. This gives the protein CASSLEGRSPLETQFF. The full variable domain, with the rest looked up from reference TRBV7-8 and TRBJ2-1, is GAGVSQSPRYKVAKRGQDVALRCDPISGHVSLFWYQQALGQGPEFLTYFQNEAQLDKSGLPSDRFFAERPEGSVSTLKIQRTQQEDSAVYLCASSLEGRSPLETQFFGPGTRLTVL.